This TCR beta chain comes out of a study of neurological immune-mediated disorders. The germline gives CDR1 MNHNY, CDR2 SVGAGI (reference sequence). This CDR3 contains 13 residues. The V end lost 2 bases, the J end lost 2 bases, and 6 bases lay between the germline ends. This clonotype has only a few counts. TCRdb reprocessed the 5' RACE reads via MiXCR and lists one record per CDR3 protein. This table has about 58,000 distinct CDR3 sequences, roughly 3.5% appearing once. The clonotype was recovered from a man younger than 40 with multiple sclerosis. The sample consisted of PBMCs. This chain uses TRBV6-6 with TRBJ1-2; D is ambiguous. The DNA of the CDR3 is TGTGCCAGCAGTTACAAGTGGAACTATGGCTACACCTTC. Protein: CASSYKWNYGYTF.